The 3 T cell receptor beta chains below all came from one sample that was sequenced in a study of a mutant IDH1 vaccine in newly diagnosed glioma. Time point in this sample: week 5, during vaccination. The investigators gave 300 ug of mutant IDH1 20-mer peptide in each vaccine dose, together with topical imiquimod. These receptors have no identified antigens. Clones were sequenced by immunoSEQ multiplex PCR, and TCRdb holds only the in-frame ones, with some missing. Here the sample spans approximately 80,000 clones, 91% being singletons. Sample: PBMCs, taken from a glioma patient whose treatment included an IDH1 peptide vaccine. The receptor source for this set is a woman in her 50s with glioma.

The chain has TRBV5-1 and TRBJ2-7; tentatively, D is TRBD1 (5 bases). The CDR3 has 13 residues. Trimming cost V 4 bases and J 3 bases, with 11 bases left between them. Germline V CDR1 and CDR2: SGHRS, YFSETQ. CDR3 DNA: TGCGCCAGCAGCCCTCAGGACAACTACGAGCAGTACTTC. Residues: CASSPQDNYEQYF.

The chain is built from TRBV28 and TRBJ2-7; tentatively, D is TRBD2 (5 bases). This CDR3 contains 14 residues. Germline CDR1 MDHEN, CDR2 SYDVKM. Deletions cut 3 bases from V and 6 bases from J, with 15 bases between. The CDR3 bases are TGTGCCAGCAGTTTGGTCGGAGGCCCGGCCGAGCAGTACTTC. Amino acid sequence: CASSLVGGPAEQYF.

The chain has TRBV5-4 and TRBJ2-4; a weak D match, TRBD1 (5 bases). Germline-derived CDR1 and CDR2 are SGHNT and YYREEE (reference sequence). There are 15 residues in the CDR3. With 1 base removed from V and 2 bases from J, the gap between germline ends came to 10 bases. CDR3 nucleotide sequence: TGTGCCAGCAGCTTGTCTGGGGCGACCAAAAACATTCAGTACTTC. As protein: CASSLSGATKNIQYF.